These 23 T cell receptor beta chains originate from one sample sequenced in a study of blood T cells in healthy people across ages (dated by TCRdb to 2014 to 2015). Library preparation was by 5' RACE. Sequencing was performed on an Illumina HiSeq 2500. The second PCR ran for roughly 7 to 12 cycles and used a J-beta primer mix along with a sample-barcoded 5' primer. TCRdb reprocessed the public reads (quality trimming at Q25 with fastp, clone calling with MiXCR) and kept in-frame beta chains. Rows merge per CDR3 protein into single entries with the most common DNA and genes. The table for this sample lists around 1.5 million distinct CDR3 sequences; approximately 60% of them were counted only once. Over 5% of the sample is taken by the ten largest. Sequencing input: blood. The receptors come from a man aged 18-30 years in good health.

This chain's CDR3 is CSTKPQGLGYEQYF. The CDR3 nucleotides are TGCAGCACAAAGCCCCAGGGGTTAGGCTACGAGCAGTACTTC. The gene calls are TRBV20-1 and TRBJ2-5; D may be TRBD1 (6 bases). Matching the DNA end better, TRBJ2-7 makes the J call doubtful. Germline assignment: CDR1 DFQATT and CDR2 SNEGSKA (reference sequence). This CDR3 has 14 amino acids.

The CDR3 DNA sequence: TGTGCCAGCAGTAATGTTAATCAGCCCCAGCATTTT. It is translated as CASSNVNQPQHF. V and J are TRBV2 and TRBJ1-5, with D hard to call. Germline V CDR1 and CDR2: SNHLY, FYNNEI. The CDR3 is 12 residues long. Trimming removed 5 bases from V and 4 bases from J, with 6 bases in between.

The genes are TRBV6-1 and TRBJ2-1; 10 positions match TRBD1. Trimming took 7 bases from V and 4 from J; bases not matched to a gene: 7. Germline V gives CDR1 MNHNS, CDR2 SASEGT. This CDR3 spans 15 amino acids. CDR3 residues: CASNSGTGVYNEQFF. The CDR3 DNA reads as TGTGCCAGCAACTCCGGGACAGGGGTGTACAATGAGCAGTTCTTC.

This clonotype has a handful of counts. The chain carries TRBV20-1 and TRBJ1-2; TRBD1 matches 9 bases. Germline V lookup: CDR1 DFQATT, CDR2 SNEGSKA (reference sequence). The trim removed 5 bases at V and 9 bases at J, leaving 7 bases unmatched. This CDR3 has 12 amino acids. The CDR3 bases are TGCAGTGCTGGCTCGGGACAGGGTAGCTACACCTTC. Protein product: CSAGSGQGSYTF.

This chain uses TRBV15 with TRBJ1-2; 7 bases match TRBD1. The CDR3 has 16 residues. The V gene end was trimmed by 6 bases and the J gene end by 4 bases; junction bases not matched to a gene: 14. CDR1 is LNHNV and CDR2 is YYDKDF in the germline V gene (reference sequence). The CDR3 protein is CATRRTGVDFIYGYTF. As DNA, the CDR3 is TGTGCCACCAGGAGAACAGGGGTTGATTTTATCTATGGCTACACCTTC.

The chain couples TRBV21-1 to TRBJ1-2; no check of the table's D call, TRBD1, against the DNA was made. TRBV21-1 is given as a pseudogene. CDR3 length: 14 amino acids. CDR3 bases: TGTGCCAGCAGCAAAGGGCGGAACAGGGATGGCTACACCTTC. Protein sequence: CASSKGRNRDGYTF.

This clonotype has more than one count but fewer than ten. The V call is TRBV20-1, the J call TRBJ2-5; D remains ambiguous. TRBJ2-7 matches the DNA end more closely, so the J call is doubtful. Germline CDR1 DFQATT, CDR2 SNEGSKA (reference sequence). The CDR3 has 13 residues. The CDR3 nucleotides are TGCACTGCCCCCCCCCCGGATCAATACGAGCAGTACTTC. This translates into CTAPPPDQYEQYF.

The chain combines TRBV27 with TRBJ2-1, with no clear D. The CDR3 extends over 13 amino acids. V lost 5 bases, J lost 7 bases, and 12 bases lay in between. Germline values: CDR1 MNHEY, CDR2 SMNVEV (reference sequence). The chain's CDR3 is CASSIALWNEQFF. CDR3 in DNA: TGTGCCAGCAGTATAGCCCTTTGGAATGAGCAGTTCTTC.

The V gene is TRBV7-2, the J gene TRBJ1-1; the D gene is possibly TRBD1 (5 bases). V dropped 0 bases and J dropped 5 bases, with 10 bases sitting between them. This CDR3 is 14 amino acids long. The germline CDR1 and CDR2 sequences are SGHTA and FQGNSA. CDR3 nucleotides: TGTGCCAGCAGCTTAGCAGGGGATACGACTGAAGCTTTCTTT. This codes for CASSLAGDTTEAFF.

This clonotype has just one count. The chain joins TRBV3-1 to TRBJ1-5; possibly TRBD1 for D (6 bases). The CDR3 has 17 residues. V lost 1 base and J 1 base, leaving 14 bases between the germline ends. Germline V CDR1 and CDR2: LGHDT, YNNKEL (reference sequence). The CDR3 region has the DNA TGTGCCAGCAGCCAAGGGTTTGGGGGGGCCAGCAATCAGCCCCAGCATTTT. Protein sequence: CASSQGFGGASNQPQHF.

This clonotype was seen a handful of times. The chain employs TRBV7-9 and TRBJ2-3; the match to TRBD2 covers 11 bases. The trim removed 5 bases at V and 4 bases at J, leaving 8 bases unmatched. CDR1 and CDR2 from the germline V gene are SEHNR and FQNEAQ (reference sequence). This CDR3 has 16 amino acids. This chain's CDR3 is CASSETSGAQSDTQYF. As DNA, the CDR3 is TGTGCCAGCAGCGAGACTAGCGGGGCGCAGTCAGATACGCAGTATTTT.

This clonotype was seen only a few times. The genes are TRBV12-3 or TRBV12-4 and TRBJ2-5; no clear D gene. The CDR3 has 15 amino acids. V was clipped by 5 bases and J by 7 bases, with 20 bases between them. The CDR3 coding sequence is TGTGCCAGCAGTCGCCGGACGGCAATCCGGGTGACCCAGTACTTC. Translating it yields CASSRRTAIRVTQYF.

CDR3 protein: CASRRDRGFEQYF. The CDR3 DNA sequence: TGTGCCAGCAGAAGGGACAGGGGGTTCGAGCAGTACTTC. V gene TRBV21-1 combines with J gene TRBJ2-5; whether TRBD1, the table's D call, matches the DNA was not checked. The better agreement between TRBJ2-7 and the DNA end casts doubt on the J call. TRBV21-1 is tagged as a pseudogene. The CDR3 consists of 13 residues.

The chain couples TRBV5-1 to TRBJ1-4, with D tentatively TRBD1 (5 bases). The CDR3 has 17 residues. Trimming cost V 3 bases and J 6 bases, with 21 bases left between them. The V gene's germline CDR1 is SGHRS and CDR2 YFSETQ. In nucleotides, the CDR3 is TGCGCCAGCAGCTACCGAGGGCAGGGTGGAGGGTATGAAAAACTGTTTTTT. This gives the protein CASSYRGQGGGYEKLFF.

CDR3 DNA: TGTGCCAGCTCCACCCCTGGCGAAGCTTTCTTT. Amino acids: CASSTPGEAFF. The chain carries TRBV7-8 and TRBJ1-1; D not certain. Germline V gene lookup returns CDR1 SGHVS and CDR2 FQNEAQ. V was shortened by 8 bases and J by 8 bases, with 12 bases between the two germline ends. This CDR3 comprises 11 residues.

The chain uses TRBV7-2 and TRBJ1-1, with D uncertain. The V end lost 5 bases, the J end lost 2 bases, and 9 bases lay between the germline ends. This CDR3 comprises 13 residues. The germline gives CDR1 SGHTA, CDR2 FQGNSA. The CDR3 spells CASSVRSNTEAFF. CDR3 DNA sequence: TGTGCCAGCAGCGTACGGTCCAACACTGAAGCTTTCTTT.

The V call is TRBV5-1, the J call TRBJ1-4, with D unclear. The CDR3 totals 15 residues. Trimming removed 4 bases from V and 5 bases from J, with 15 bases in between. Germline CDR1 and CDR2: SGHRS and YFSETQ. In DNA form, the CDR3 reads TGCGCCAGCAGCCGCGACCTTCATCCGAATGAAAAACTGTTTTTT. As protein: CASSRDLHPNEKLFF. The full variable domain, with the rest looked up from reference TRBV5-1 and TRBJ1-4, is KAGVTQTPRYLIKTRGQQVTLSCSPISGHRSVSWYQQTPGQGLQFLFEYFSETQRNKGNFPGRFSGRQFSNSRSEMNVSTLELGDSALYLCASSRDLHPNEKLFFGSGTQLSVL.

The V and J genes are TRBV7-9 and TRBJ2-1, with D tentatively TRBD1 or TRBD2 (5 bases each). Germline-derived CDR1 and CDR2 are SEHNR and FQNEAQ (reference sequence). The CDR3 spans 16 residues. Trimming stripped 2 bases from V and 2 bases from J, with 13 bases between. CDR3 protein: CASSLLRGLTYNEQFF. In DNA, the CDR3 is TGTGCCAGCAGCTTACTCCGGGGCCTAACCTACAATGAGCAGTTCTTC.

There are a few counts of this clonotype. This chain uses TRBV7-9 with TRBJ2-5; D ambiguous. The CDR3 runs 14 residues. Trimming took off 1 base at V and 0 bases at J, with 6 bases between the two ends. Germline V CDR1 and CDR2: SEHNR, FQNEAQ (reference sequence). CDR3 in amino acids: CASSLEVNQETQYF. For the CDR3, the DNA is TGTGCCAGCAGCTTAGAGGTGAACCAAGAGACCCAGTACTTC.

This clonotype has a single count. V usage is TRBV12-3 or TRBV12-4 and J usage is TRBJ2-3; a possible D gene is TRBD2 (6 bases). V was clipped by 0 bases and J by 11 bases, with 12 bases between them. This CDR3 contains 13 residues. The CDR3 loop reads CASSLAGGRGQYF. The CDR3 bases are TGTGCCAGCAGTTTAGCGGGGGGTCGGGGGCAGTATTTT.

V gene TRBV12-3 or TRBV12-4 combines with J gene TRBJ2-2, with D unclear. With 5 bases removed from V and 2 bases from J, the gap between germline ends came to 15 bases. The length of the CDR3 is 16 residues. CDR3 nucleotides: TGTGCCAGCAGTATGAGTCTAACCCCAAACACCGGGGAGCTGTTTTTT. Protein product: CASSMSLTPNTGELFF.

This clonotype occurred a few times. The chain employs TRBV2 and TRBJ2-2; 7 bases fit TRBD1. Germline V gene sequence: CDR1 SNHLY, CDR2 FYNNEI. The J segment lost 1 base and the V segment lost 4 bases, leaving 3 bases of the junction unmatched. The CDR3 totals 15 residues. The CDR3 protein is CASSVRQGNTGELFF. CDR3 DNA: TGTGCCAGCAGTGTCAGACAGGGGAACACCGGGGAGCTGTTTTTT.

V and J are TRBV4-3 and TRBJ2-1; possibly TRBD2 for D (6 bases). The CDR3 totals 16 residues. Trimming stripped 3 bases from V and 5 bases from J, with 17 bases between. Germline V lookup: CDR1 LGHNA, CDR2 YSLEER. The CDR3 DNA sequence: TGCGCCAGCAGCCAGGATAAAGGACTACCTAACAATGAGCAGTTCTTC. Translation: CASSQDKGLPNNEQFF.